This T cell receptor (beta chain) was documented in a study of blood T cell repertoires in COVID-19. TCRdb's copy holds only in-frame clones and misses some; the assay was immunoSEQ multiplex PCR. The sample shows roughly 200,000 clones, about four fifths of them seen only once. Germline V gene sequence: CDR1 SGHVS, CDR2 FQNEAQ. The V and J ends lost 5 bases and 5 bases respectively, with 12 bases between them. The CDR3 extends over 13 amino acids. The sequenced material came from PBMCs or T cells enriched from blood (not recorded which). The V and J genes are TRBV7-8 and TRBJ1-1; tentatively, D is TRBD1 (5 bases). The sequence was obtained from a woman between 45 and 60 years old who had been exposed to COVID-19. The CDR3 region has the DNA TGTGCCAGCAGCCCAGGGAAGGTAACTGAAGCTTTCTTT. Translated, it gives CASSPGKVTEAFF.